Listed below are T cell receptor beta chains from one sample, sequenced in a study of shared clonotypes between healthy human individuals. Sequencing used immunoSEQ multiplex PCR; TCRdb keeps in-frame clones, though not all of them. The table shows about 450,000 clones, with roughly 83% occurring only once. The sequenced material came from PBMCs. All receptors come from a woman in her thirties or forties in good health. Some clones in this sample may be carry-over from other donors' samples. CDR3s leave out the opening cysteine and the closing phenylalanine or tryptophan. Each record gives: J gene, V gene, CDR3 protein.

TRBJ2-3 | TRBV28 | ASSLKSTDTQY
TRBJ2-1 | TRBV7-3 | ASSLKPGEPYNEQF
TRBJ2-2 | TRBV6-5 | ASSVTGTGELF
TRBJ2-2 | TRBV6-1 | ASSEQGLAGVITGELF
TRBJ2-7 | TRBV10-2 | ASQAGGMYEQY
TRBJ1-5 | TRBV18 | ASSPRGGGGGEPQH
TRBJ2-1 | TRBV11-2 | ASSPGQLWGEQF
TRBJ2-5 | TRBV7-8 | ASSLGLAGNQETQY
TRBJ2-2 | TRBV2 | ASRTDTGELF
TRBJ2-1 | TRBV7-6 | ASSLSPRGEQF
TRBJ2-7 | TRBV9 | ASSVSCT
TRBJ1-5 | TRBV21-1 | ASSNDQPQH
TRBJ1-5 | TRBV28 | ASRSTGARRQPQH
TRBJ2-7 | TRBV7-2 | ASSLTGGSYEQY
TRBJ1-1 | TRBV29-1 | SVEHRAVVEAF
TRBJ1-5 | TRBV23-1 | ASSQSVIPRDSLNQPQH
TRBJ2-3 | TRBV9 | ASGGQGASDTQY
TRBJ2-1 | TRBV6-1 | ASSEATVYNEQF
TRBJ1-1 | TRBV30 | AWSVPKRNTEAF
TRBJ2-7 | TRBV29-1 | SVSQGTYEQY
TRBJ2-5 | TRBV4-2 | ASSQEPAGGAETQY
TRBJ2-1 | TRBV7-6 | ASSPWAGQGAGEQF
TRBJ2-3 | TRBV7-3 | ASSPPGLGTDTQY
TRBJ1-2 | TRBV19 | ATKGQDGSYT
TRBJ2-1 | TRBV6-1 | ASSEDVGLRTEQF
TRBJ1-2 | TRBV19 | ASSIEHMGYGYT
TRBJ1-1 | TRBV30 | AWSQQGIEAF
TRBJ2-5 | TRBV29-1 | SVARGGETQY
TRBJ2-3 | TRBV7-2 | ASSLAGLAGDTDTQY
TRBJ2-1 | TRBV7-3 | ASSLNRAYNEQF
TRBJ1-3 | TRBV5-1 | ASSLGSTGTGNTIY
TRBJ2-3 | TRBV29-1 | SVGGAGTDTQY
TRBJ2-1 | TRBV5-1 | ASSLTGTSEVGQF
TRBJ2-3 | TRBV5-8 | ASSLAGRASTDTQY
TRBJ1-2 | TRBV9 | ASSPGQLPNYGYT
TRBJ2-7 | TRBV4-1 | ASSQMGLAGGPRTYEQY
TRBJ2-3 | TRBV7-2 | ASSLGTTQY
TRBJ2-5 | TRBV5-1 | ASSLFLDEETQY